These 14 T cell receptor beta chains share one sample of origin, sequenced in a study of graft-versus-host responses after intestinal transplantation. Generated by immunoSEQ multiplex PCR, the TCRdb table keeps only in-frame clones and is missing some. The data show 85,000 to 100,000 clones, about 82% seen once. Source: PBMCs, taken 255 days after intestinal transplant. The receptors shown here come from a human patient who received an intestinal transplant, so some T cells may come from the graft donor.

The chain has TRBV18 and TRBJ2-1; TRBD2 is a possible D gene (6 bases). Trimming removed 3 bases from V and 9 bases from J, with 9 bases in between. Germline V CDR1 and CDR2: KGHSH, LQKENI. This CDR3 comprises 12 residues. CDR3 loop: CASSPRGAEQFF. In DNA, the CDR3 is TGTGCCAGCTCACCGCGGGGCGCTGAGCAGTTCTTC. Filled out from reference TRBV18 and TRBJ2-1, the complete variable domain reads NAGVMQNPRHLVRRRGQEARLRCSPMKGHSHVYWYRQLPEEGLKFMVYLQKENIIDESGMPKERFSAEFPKEGPSILRIQQVVRGDSAAYFCASSPRGAEQFFGPGTRLTVL.

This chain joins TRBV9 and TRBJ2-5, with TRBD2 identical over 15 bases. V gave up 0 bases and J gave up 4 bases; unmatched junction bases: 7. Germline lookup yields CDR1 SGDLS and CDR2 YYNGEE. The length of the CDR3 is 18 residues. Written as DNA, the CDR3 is TGTGCCAGCAGCGTAGGCTACCGGGGACTAGCGGGGGGAGAGACCCAGTACTTC. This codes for CASSVGYRGLAGGETQYF.

The CDR3 region is CASSEMAKSSYEQYF. In DNA form, the CDR3 reads TGTGCCAGCAGTGAAATGGCCAAGAGCTCCTACGAGCAGTACTTC. The chain has TRBV2 and TRBJ2-7; no firm D call. V gave up 2 bases and J gave up 0 bases, with 11 bases separating them. This CDR3 is 15 amino acids long. The germline gives CDR1 SNHLY, CDR2 FYNNEI. Filled out from reference TRBV2 and TRBJ2-7, the complete variable domain reads EPEVTQTPSHQVTQMGQEVILRCVPISNHLYFYWYRQILGQKVEFLVSFYNNEISEKSEIFDDQFSVERPDGSNFTLKIRSTKLEDSAMYFCASSEMAKSSYEQYFGPGTRLTVT.

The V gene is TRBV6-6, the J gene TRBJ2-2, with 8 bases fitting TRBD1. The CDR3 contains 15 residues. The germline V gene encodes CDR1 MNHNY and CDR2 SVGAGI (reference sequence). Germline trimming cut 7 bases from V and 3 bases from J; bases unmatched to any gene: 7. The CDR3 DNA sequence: TGTGCCAGCACCCCCCCGACAGGGGACACCGGGGAGCTGTTTTTT. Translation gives CASTPPTGDTGELFF.

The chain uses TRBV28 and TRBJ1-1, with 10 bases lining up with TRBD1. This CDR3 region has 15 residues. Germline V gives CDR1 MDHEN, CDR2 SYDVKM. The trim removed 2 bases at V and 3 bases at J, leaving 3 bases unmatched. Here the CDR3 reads CASSLRQGADTEAFF. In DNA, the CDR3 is TGTGCCAGCAGTTTAAGACAGGGGGCGGACACTGAAGCTTTCTTT.

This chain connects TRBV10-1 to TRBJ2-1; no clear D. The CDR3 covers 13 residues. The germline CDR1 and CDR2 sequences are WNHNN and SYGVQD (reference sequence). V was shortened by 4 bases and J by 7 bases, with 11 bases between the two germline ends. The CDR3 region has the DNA TGCGCCAGCAGTGTCTTGGCGGCAAATGAGCAGTTCTTC. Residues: CASSVLAANEQFF.

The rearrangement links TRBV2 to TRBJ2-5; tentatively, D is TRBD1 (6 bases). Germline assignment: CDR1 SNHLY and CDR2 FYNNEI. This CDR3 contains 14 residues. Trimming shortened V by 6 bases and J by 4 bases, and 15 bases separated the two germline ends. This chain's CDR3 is CASSPDRTGETQYF. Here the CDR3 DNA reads TGTGCCAGCAGCCCAGACAGGACGGGAGAGACCCAGTACTTC.

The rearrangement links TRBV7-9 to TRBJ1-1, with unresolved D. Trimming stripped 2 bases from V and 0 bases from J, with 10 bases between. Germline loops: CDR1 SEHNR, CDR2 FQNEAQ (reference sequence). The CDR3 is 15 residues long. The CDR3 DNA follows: TGTGCCAGCAGCTTAACCGGCGCCTTGAACACTGAAGCTTTCTTT. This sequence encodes CASSLTGALNTEAFF.

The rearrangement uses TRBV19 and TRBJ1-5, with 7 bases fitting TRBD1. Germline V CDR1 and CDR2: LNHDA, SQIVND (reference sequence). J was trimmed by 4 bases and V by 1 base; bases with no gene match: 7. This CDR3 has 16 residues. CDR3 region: CASSIAFWGQNQPQHF. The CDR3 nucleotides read TGTGCCAGTAGTATAGCGTTTTGGGGACAGAATCAGCCCCAGCATTTT.

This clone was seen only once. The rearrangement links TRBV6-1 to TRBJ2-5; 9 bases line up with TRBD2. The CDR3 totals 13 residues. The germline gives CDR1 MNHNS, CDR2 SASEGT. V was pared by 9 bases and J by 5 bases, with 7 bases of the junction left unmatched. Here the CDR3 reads CASAGGLEETQYF. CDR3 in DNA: TGTGCCAGTGCGGGGGGGCTAGAGGAGACCCAGTACTTC.

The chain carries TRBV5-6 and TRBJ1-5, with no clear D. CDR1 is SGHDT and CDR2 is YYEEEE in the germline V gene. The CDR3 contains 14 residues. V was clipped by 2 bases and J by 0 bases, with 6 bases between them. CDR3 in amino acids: CASSLKVSNQPQHF. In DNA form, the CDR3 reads TGTGCCAGCAGCTTAAAGGTTAGCAATCAGCCCCAGCATTTT.

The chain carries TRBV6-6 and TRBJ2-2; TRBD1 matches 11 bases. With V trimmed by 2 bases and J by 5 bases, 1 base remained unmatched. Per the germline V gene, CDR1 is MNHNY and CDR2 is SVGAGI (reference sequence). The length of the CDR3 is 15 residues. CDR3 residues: CASSYGTGGTGELFF. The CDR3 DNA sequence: TGTGCCAGCAGTTACGGGACAGGGGGAACCGGGGAGCTGTTTTTT.

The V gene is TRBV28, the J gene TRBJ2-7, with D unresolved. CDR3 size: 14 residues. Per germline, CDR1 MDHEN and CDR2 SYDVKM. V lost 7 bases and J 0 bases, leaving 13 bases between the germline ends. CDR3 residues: CASTLTAGSYEQYF. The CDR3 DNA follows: TGTGCCAGCACCCTCACCGCAGGCTCCTACGAGCAGTACTTC.

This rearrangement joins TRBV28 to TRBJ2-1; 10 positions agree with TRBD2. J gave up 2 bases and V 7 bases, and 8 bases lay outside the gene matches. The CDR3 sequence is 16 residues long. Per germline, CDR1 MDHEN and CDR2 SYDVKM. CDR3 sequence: CASTKRGGGTYNEQFF. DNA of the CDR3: TGTGCCAGCACCAAGCGGGGGGGCGGCACCTACAATGAGCAGTTCTTC.